These T cell receptor beta chains were read from a single sample in a study of cytomegalovirus exposure and HLA in healthy donors. Profiled with immunoSEQ multiplex PCR; TCRdb holds only in-frame clones, not every one. The data hold 100,000 to 150,000 clones, with 65% to 90% observed a single time. The sample taken for sequencing was PBMCs. The receptors come from a girl between 2 and 10 years old in good health and CMV-seronegative. Each CDR3 is given with its conserved first and last residue. Fields, in order: clone size, J gene, V gene, D gene, CDR3 protein, CDR3 DNA. The D gene is left open where the match is weak. Rows may omit the clone size; those that give it use once, few, many or a size class.

- TRBJ2-6 TRBV19 - CASSPTQLSGANVLTF TGTGCCAGTAGTCCAACCCAACTCTCTGGGGCCAACGTCCTGACTTTC
- TRBJ2-7 TRBV29-1 - CSVKTYEQYF TGCAGCGTCAAAACCTACGAGCAGTACTTC
once TRBJ2-7 TRBV5-6 - CASSLAIFGEQYF TGTGCCAGCAGCTTGGCTATTTTCGGGGAGCAGTACTTC
- TRBJ2-7 TRBV27 TRBD1 CASSFSAGTVSYEQYF TGTGCCAGCAGTTTCTCTGCCGGGACAGTCTCCTACGAGCAGTACTTC
few TRBJ2-3 TRBV5-1 TRBD2 CASSGGVSTDTQYF TGCGCCAGCAGTGGGGGGGTTAGCACAGATACGCAGTATTTT
- TRBJ1-2 TRBV27 TRBD1 CASSLYLPDRSNYGYTF TGTGCCAGCAGTTTATATCTCCCGGACAGGTCAAACTATGGCTACACCTTC
- TRBJ2-3 TRBV5-1 - CASSSRGRTDTQYF TGCGCCAGCAGCTCGCGAGGGAGGACAGATACGCAGTATTTT
- TRBJ2-1 TRBV28 - CASSLSGLRKSYNEQFF TGTGCCAGCAGTTTAAGCGGGTTGCGGAAGTCCTACAATGAGCAGTTCTTC
- TRBJ2-2 TRBV7-2 TRBD2 CASRLKGLAGANTGELFF TGTGCCAGCAGACTAAAGGGGCTAGCGGGGGCCAACACCGGGGAGCTGTTTTTT
- TRBJ2-7 TRBV9 TRBD1 CASSPSGTGAYEQYF TGTGCCAGCAGCCCTTCCGGGACAGGGGCCTACGAGCAGTACTTC
- TRBJ2-3 TRBV10-3 TRBD2 CAISLAGGSTDTQYF TGTGCCATCAGCCTAGCGGGGGGTAGCACAGATACGCAGTATTTT
- TRBJ1-4 TRBV7-2 - CASSLTGFGSTSEKLFF TGTGCCAGCAGCTTAACAGGTTTCGGCAGCACAAGTGAAAAACTGTTTTTT
- TRBJ1-1 TRBV15 - CATSREWAPYTEAFF TGTGCCACCAGCAGAGAATGGGCCCCGTACACTGAAGCTTTCTTT
- TRBJ1-1 TRBV28 - CASSPPRGGSAEAFF TGTGCCAGCAGTCCTCCGAGGGGGGGTTCGGCCGAAGCTTTCTTT
- TRBJ2-7 TRBV27 TRBD1 CASGLTGVYGQYF TGTGCCAGCGGATTAACAGGGGTCTACGGGCAGTACTTC
- TRBJ2-7 TRBV6-1 TRBD1 CASSASGTGSEQYF TGTGCCAGCAGTGCGTCCGGGACAGGTAGCGAGCAGTACTTC
- TRBJ2-3 TRBV2 - CASSVTWTDTQYF TGTGCCAGCAGTGTCACTTGGACAGATACGCAGTATTTT
few TRBJ1-3 TRBV19 - CASSTDGGNTIYF TGTGCCAGTAGTACAGACGGGGGAAACACCATATATTTT
- TRBJ1-2 TRBV5-1 TRBD1 CASSPTGDGYTF TGCGCCAGCAGCCCGACAGGGGACGGCTACACCTTC
- TRBJ2-1 TRBV25-1 TRBD1 CASSEPPDRGLYNEQFF TGTGCCAGCAGTGAACCGCCCGACAGGGGGCTCTACAATGAGCAGTTCTTC
- TRBJ1-3 TRBV6-5 - CASRDPGSGNTIYF TGTGCCAGCAGAGATCCGGGTTCTGGAAACACCATATATTTT
- TRBJ2-7 TRBV7-8 - CASSLVIAPREQYF TGTGCCAGCAGCTTAGTCATAGCTCCCCGCGAGCAGTACTTC
- TRBJ2-1 TRBV4-2 TRBD2 CASSQDFWKTSRWVRYNEQFF TGTGCCAGCAGCCAAGACTTCTGGAAGACTAGCCGCTGGGTACGGTACAATGAGCAGTTCTTC
few TRBJ2-1 TRBV6-6 - CASIGPTYNEQFF TGTGCCAGCATTGGGCCGACCTACAATGAGCAGTTCTTC
- TRBJ1-1 TRBV13 - CASSRQDAGTNTEAFF TGTGCCAGCAGCCGACAGGACGCCGGAACGAACACTGAAGCTTTCTTT
- TRBJ1-2 TRBV6-1 - CASSERGTVYGYTF TGTGCCAGCAGTGAAAGGGGGACGGTCTATGGCTACACCTTC
- TRBJ2-7 TRBV11-3 TRBD1 CASSLDGRGTYEQYF TGTGCCAGCAGCTTAGATGGCAGGGGGACCTACGAGCAGTACTTC
- TRBJ2-6 TRBV4-3 - CASSQDLRVSGANVLTF TGCGCCAGCAGCCAAGATTTGAGGGTCTCTGGGGCCAACGTCCTGACTTTC
- TRBJ1-1 TRBV27 - CASRHQGLDTEAFF TGTGCCAGCAGACACCAAGGACTGGACACTGAAGCTTTCTTT
- TRBJ2-1 TRBV18 TRBD1 CASSPPGQGIYNEQFF TGTGCCAGCTCACCACCGGGACAGGGGATTTACAATGAGCAGTTCTTC
few TRBJ2-7 TRBV5-1 TRBD1 CASSLFPTGAYEQYF TGCGCCAGCAGCTTGTTTCCAACAGGGGCTTACGAGCAGTACTTC
- TRBJ2-1 TRBV4-3 TRBD2 CASSQDTGGSYNEQFF TGCGCCAGCAGCCAAGACACGGGGGGCTCCTACAATGAGCAGTTCTTC
- TRBJ1-1 TRBV19 - CASSFRGRNTEAFF TGTGCCAGTAGTTTTCGCGGGAGGAACACTGAAGCTTTCTTT
few TRBJ1-1 TRBV6-1 TRBD1 CASPRQGVWTEAFF TGTGCCAGCCCCCGACAGGGTGTGTGGACTGAAGCTTTCTTT
- TRBJ2-1 TRBV7-8 - CASSLVVRGRQFF TGTGCCAGCAGCTTGGTAGTTCGGGGTAGGCAGTTCTTC
- TRBJ1-3 TRBV29-1 - CSVEILSGNTIYF TGCAGCGTTGAAATCCTGTCTGGAAACACCATATATTTT
- TRBJ2-7 TRBV27 TRBD2 CASSFSSRRLAGEPAYEQYF TGTGCCAGCAGTTTCTCCTCGAGAAGACTAGCGGGAGAACCTGCCTACGAGCAGTACTTC
- TRBJ1-2 TRBV2 - CASSETKTVNYGYTF TGTGCCAGCAGTGAAACAAAGACAGTTAACTATGGCTACACCTTC
- TRBJ2-1 TRBV27 - CASSPWTANEQFF TGTGCCAGCAGTCCGTGGACTGCTAATGAGCAGTTCTTC
- TRBJ2-1 TRBV2 TRBD2 CASRGLAGRYNEQFF TGTGCCAGCCGGGGACTAGCGGGACGATACAATGAGCAGTTCTTC
- TRBJ1-1 TRBV2 TRBD1 CASRRTGGLNTEAFF TGTGCCAGCAGGCGGACAGGGGGTCTCAACACTGAAGCTTTCTTT
- TRBJ2-2 TRBV5-6 - CASSLGGSGELFF TGTGCCAGCAGCTTGGGAGGCAGCGGGGAGCTGTTTTTT
few TRBJ2-7 TRBV25-1 TRBD1 CASSEYAPSGQVSREQYF TGTGCCAGCAGTGAATATGCCCCGTCGGGACAGGTTTCTAGAGAGCAGTACTTC
- TRBJ1-1 TRBV6-5 - CASSPLARDEAFF TGTGCCAGCAGTCCTCTCGCTCGAGATGAAGCTTTCTTT
- TRBJ2-7 TRBV6-1 TRBD2 CASSEGTSGSYEQYF TGTGCCAGCAGTGAAGGGACTAGCGGGAGCTACGAGCAGTACTTC
- TRBJ1-6 TRBV30 - CAWGPGDSPLHF TGTGCCTGGGGGCCGGGGGATTCACCCCTCCACTTT
- TRBJ2-7 TRBV28 TRBD1 CASSSPGDRGAYEQYF TGTGCCAGCAGTTCCCCGGGCGACAGGGGAGCCTACGAGCAGTACTTC
- TRBJ2-1 TRBV6-6 - CASSYFGTRTYNEQFF TGTGCCAGCAGTTACTTTGGGACTCGGACGTACAATGAGCAGTTCTTC
- TRBJ2-7 TRBV10-1 TRBD1 CASRNTGQGSYEQYF TGCGCCAGCAGGAATACGGGACAGGGGAGCTACGAGCAGTACTTC
- TRBJ1-2 TRBV5-4 - CASSLEEQWVYGYTF TGTGCCAGCAGCTTGGAGGAACAGTGGGTCTATGGCTACACCTTC
few TRBJ1-2 TRBV5-1 - CASSLVSGLNYGYTF TGCGCCAGCAGCTTGGTTTCAGGACTTAACTATGGCTACACCTTC
- TRBJ2-7 TRBV7-8 - CASSFGESYEQYF TGTGCCAGCAGCTTCGGGGAGTCCTACGAGCAGTACTTC
- TRBJ1-1 TRBV19 TRBD1 CASSRGQGLTEAFF TGTGCCAGTAGTAGGGGACAGGGTCTCACTGAAGCTTTCTTT
- TRBJ2-1 TRBV9 TRBD2 CASGREYNEQFF TGTGCCAGCGGGCGGGAGTACAATGAGCAGTTCTTC
- TRBJ2-7 TRBV10-2 TRBD1 CASSEFRGTGVYEQYF TGCGCCAGCAGTGAATTCAGAGGGACAGGGGTCTACGAGCAGTACTTC
- TRBJ1-2 TRBV7-9 TRBD1 CASSVADRGRDGYTF TGTGCCAGCAGCGTTGCCGACAGGGGACGGGATGGCTACACCTTC
- TRBJ1-1 TRBV19 - CASSTGGQSNTEAFF TGTGCCAGTAGTACCGGGGGTCAGTCGAACACTGAAGCTTTCTTT
- TRBJ1-1 TRBV7-9 - CASSSSLGANTEAFF TGTGCCAGCAGCTCGAGCCTAGGGGCAAACACTGAAGCTTTCTTT
once TRBJ2-7 TRBV7-2 - CASSGPGSYEQYF TGTGCCAGCAGTGGTCCAGGGTCCTACGAGCAGTACTTC